One and the same sample provided the 25 T cell receptor beta chains below, sequenced in a study of cytomegalovirus exposure and HLA in healthy donors. Vbeta (60) and Jbeta (13) primers were used in the PCR. The method was immunoSEQ multiplex PCR; TCRdb's version includes in-frame clones alone and lacks a portion of them. The sample table includes about 200,000 clones. Sequences were obtained from PBMCs. These TCRs come from a man aged 25 to 45 in good health and CMV-seronegative.

The chain employs TRBV15 and TRBJ2-5, with a possible D match to TRBD2 (5 bases). This CDR3 has 13 residues. Germline assignment: CDR1 LNHNV and CDR2 YYDKDF (reference sequence). V dropped 0 bases and J dropped 11 bases, with 13 bases sitting between them. The CDR3 nucleotides read TGTGCCACCAGCAGAGATCAAGCGGATGAGCAGTACTTC. This gives the protein CATSRDQADEQYF. Based on the CDR3 plus reference TRBV15 and TRBJ2-5, the full variable domain is DAMVIQNPRYQVTQFGKPVTLSCSQTLNHNVMYWYQQKSSQAPKLLFHYYDKDFNNEADTPDNFQSRRPNTSFCFLDIRSPGLGDTAMYLCATSRDQADEQYFGPGTRLLVL.

CDR3 bases: TGTGCCAGCAGCTTGGGTCGGCGGAACACCTACGAGCAGTACTTC. Protein sequence: CASSLGRRNTYEQYF. This chain joins TRBV5-4 and TRBJ2-7, with D unclear. V lost 0 bases, J lost 2 bases, and 12 bases lay in between. There are 15 residues in the CDR3. CDR1 is SGHNT, CDR2 YYREEE, per germline (reference sequence).

CDR3 sequence: CASKYGTTYGYTF. CDR3 sequence (DNA): TGTGCCAGCAAATACGGGACAACATATGGCTACACCTTC. The chain couples TRBV7-9 to TRBJ1-2, with a tentative D call TRBD1 (6 bases). The length of the CDR3 is 13 residues. CDR1 and CDR2 (germline): SEHNR, FQNEAQ (reference sequence). V was pared by 7 bases and J by 5 bases, with 14 bases between.

The V and J genes are TRBV30 and TRBJ1-4; D might be TRBD1 (5 bases). Germline CDR1 is GTSNPN and CDR2 is SVGIG (reference sequence). The CDR3 extends over 15 amino acids. Trimming took off 4 bases at V and 6 bases at J, with 18 bases between the two ends. This CDR3 is CAWTPQVQGYEKLFF. In DNA form, the CDR3 reads TGTGCCTGGACCCCACAGGTCCAAGGCTATGAAAAACTGTTTTTT.

The chain carries TRBV30 and TRBJ1-1; D gene uncertain. The CDR3 runs 13 residues. Trimming removed 3 bases at V and 3 bases at J, with 11 bases between. Looked up from germline, CDR1 is GTSNPN and CDR2 is SVGIG (reference sequence). This chain's CDR3 is CAWSGGGYTEAFF. The CDR3 nucleotides are TGTGCCTGGAGCGGTGGAGGCTACACTGAAGCTTTCTTT.

The chain carries TRBV7-9 and TRBJ1-2; a possible D gene is TRBD1 (5 bases). The V and J ends lost 11 bases and 4 bases respectively, with 14 bases between them. Germline V gives CDR1 SEHNR, CDR2 FQNEAQ (reference sequence). The CDR3 contains 12 residues. The CDR3 loop reads CAGEVGGYGYTF. In DNA, the CDR3 is TGTGCCGGAGAAGTCGGGGGCTATGGCTACACCTTC.

V and J are TRBV5-1 and TRBJ1-1, with 10 bases identical to TRBD1. There are 13 residues in the CDR3. V lost 4 bases to trimming and J lost 6 bases; unmatched junction nucleotides: 3. CDR1 is SGHRS, CDR2 YFSETQ, per germline. The CDR3 coding sequence is TGCGCCAGCAGCCGACAGGGGGCTGCTGAAGCTTTCTTT. Its translation is CASSRQGAAEAFF.

This chain connects TRBV28 to TRBJ1-2; the match to TRBD1 covers 11 bases. The germline V gene has CDR1 MDHEN and CDR2 SYDVKM. The ends lost 6 bases at V and 7 bases at J; junction bases unmatched: 7. The CDR3 spans 14 residues. CDR3 nucleotides: TGTGCCAGCAGCAGGACAGGGGGCGCAGGTGGCTACACCTTC. Its translation is CASSRTGGAGGYTF.

This chain joins TRBV9 and TRBJ1-2, with a tentative D call TRBD1 (6 bases). CDR3 length: 13 residues. CDR1 is SGDLS and CDR2 is YYNGEE in the germline V gene. V shed 0 bases and J shed 7 bases, with 10 bases lying between them. The DNA for the CDR3 is TGTGCCAGCAGCGTAGACAGGGATAGTGGCTACACCTTC. Protein: CASSVDRDSGYTF.

The V gene is TRBV18, the J gene TRBJ2-1; 7 nucleotides agree with TRBD2. This CDR3 region has 15 residues. Germline CDR1 reads KGHSH; CDR2 reads LQKENI. The V segment lost 2 bases and the J segment 7 bases; nucleotides outside the gene matches: 8. The CDR3 is CASSPKRGVGNEQFF. DNA of the CDR3: TGTGCCAGCTCACCAAAACGGGGGGTCGGAAATGAGCAGTTCTTC.

The rearrangement links TRBV5-1 to TRBJ2-3; D is perhaps TRBD1 (7 bases). Germline V gene data show CDR1 as SGHRS and CDR2 as YFSETQ. This CDR3 has 15 amino acids. V shed 0 bases and J shed 5 bases, with 13 bases lying between them. The CDR3 DNA reads as TGCGCCAGCAGCTTGGTAGGAGGGGGCGGAGATACGCAGTATTTT. Its translation is CASSLVGGGGDTQYF.

According to its frequency, this clone is medium-sized. V and J are TRBV5-6 and TRBJ1-5; TRBD1 agrees at 7 bases. The germline V gene has CDR1 SGHDT and CDR2 YYEEEE. The CDR3 is 14 amino acids. J lost 7 bases, V lost 1 base, and 5 bases had no gene match. CDR3 sequence (DNA): TGTGCCAGCAGCTTGTCAGGGGGTGGGCAGCCCCAGCATTTT. Residues: CASSLSGGGQPQHF.

The chain has TRBV10-3 and TRBJ2-7; 7 nucleotides agree with TRBD1. Trimming removed 6 bases from V and 4 bases from J; junction bases left unmatched: 6. This CDR3 comprises 13 residues. Germline V CDR1 and CDR2: ENHRY, SYGVKD. Here the CDR3 DNA reads TGTGCCATCAGGGGGGACAGTTATTACGAGCAGTACTTC. Protein: CAIRGDSYYEQYF.

The V gene is TRBV5-1, the J gene TRBJ2-7; TRBD1 aligns across 8 bases. The CDR3 runs 15 residues. J lost 1 base, V lost 5 bases, and 8 bases had no gene match. Germline CDR1 is SGHRS and CDR2 is YFSETQ. The CDR3 sequence is CASRIGQGTSYEQYF. CDR3 bases: TGCGCCAGCAGGATCGGACAGGGAACTTCCTACGAGCAGTACTTC. The complete variable domain, with remaining parts taken from reference TRBV5-1 and TRBJ2-7, reads KAGVTQTPRYLIKTRGQQVTLSCSPISGHRSVSWYQQTPGQGLQFLFEYFSETQRNKGNFPGRFSGRQFSNSRSEMNVSTLELGDSALYLCASRIGQGTSYEQYFGPGTRLTVT.

The chain employs TRBV2 and TRBJ1-5, with D perhaps matching TRBD1 (6 bases). The ends were cut back, 6 bases at V and 0 bases at J, with 9 bases in the middle. CDR1 and CDR2 from the germline V gene are SNHLY and FYNNEI. The CDR3 covers 14 residues. In DNA, the CDR3 is TGTGCCAGCAGGACAGGTCATAGCAATCAGCCCCAGCATTTT. Translating it yields CASRTGHSNQPQHF.

The rearrangement joins TRBV30 to TRBJ1-2; D remains ambiguous. CDR3 length: 14 amino acids. CDR1 is GTSNPN, CDR2 SVGIG, per germline (reference sequence). Trimming shortened V by 5 bases and J by 6 bases, and 19 bases separated the two germline ends. In DNA form, the CDR3 reads TGTGCCTGGGGTGGAACAGCTCTTTTGGATGGCTACACCTTC. Translated, it gives CAWGGTALLDGYTF.

This chain uses TRBV5-1 with TRBJ1-5; 10 bases align to TRBD1. CDR1 and CDR2 from the germline V gene are SGHRS and YFSETQ. The V segment lost 0 bases and the J segment 7 bases; nucleotides outside the gene matches: 7. The CDR3 is 16 amino acids. Here the CDR3 DNA reads TGCGCCAGCAGCTTGGTTGGGACAGGGGATGGACAGCCCCAGCATTTT. This encodes CASSLVGTGDGQPQHF.

This sequence joins TRBV27 and TRBJ1-2, with D possibly TRBD1 on 5 matching bases. V shed 3 bases and J shed 2 bases, with 13 bases lying between them. The germline CDR1 and CDR2 sequences are MNHEY and SMNVEV (reference sequence). The length of the CDR3 is 15 residues. CDR3 coding DNA: TGTGCCAGCAGTTTCTGGCAGGGCGTAAACTATGGCTACACCTTC. Protein: CASSFWQGVNYGYTF.

The genes are TRBV11-3 and TRBJ2-2, with D possibly TRBD2 on 6 matching bases. Germline V gene lookup returns CDR1 SGHNT and CDR2 YENEEA. Trimming pared 5 bases from V and 1 base from J, leaving 11 bases between. The length of the CDR3 is 15 residues. The CDR3 is CASSHRERNTGELFF. In DNA form, the CDR3 reads TGTGCCAGCAGCCACCGGGAGAGGAACACCGGGGAGCTGTTTTTT. Complete variable domain (other parts from reference TRBV11-3 and TRBJ2-2): EAGVVQSPRYKIIEKKQPVAFWCNPISGHNTLYWYLQNLGQGPELLIRYENEEAVDDSQLPKDRFSAERLKGVDSTLKIQPAELGDSAVYLCASSHRERNTGELFFGEGSRLTVL.

The chain combines TRBV11-3 with TRBJ1-1; 7 bases line up with TRBD1. CDR1 SGHNT and CDR2 YENEEA come from the germline V gene. This CDR3 is built from 13 residues. The V segment lost 5 bases and the J segment 5 bases; nucleotides outside the gene matches: 5. In DNA form, the CDR3 reads TGTGCCAGCAGCCGGGACAGAGGGACTGAAGCTTTCTTT. Residues: CASSRDRGTEAFF.

The V call is TRBV5-6, the J call TRBJ1-1; D perhaps matches TRBD1 (6 bases). Trimming took off 0 bases at V and 3 bases at J, with 15 bases between the two ends. CDR3 length: 16 amino acids. Germline CDR1 reads SGHDT; CDR2 reads YYEEEE. CDR3 bases: TGTGCCAGCAGCTTGGGGGGCAGGGGAGTGGACACTGAAGCTTTCTTT. Its translation: CASSLGGRGVDTEAFF.

This chain joins TRBV5-1 and TRBJ1-3, with D hard to call. The germline gives CDR1 SGHRS, CDR2 YFSETQ. Deletions cut 5 bases from V and 0 bases from J, with 9 bases between. This CDR3 is 14 amino acids long. The CDR3 spells CASRATFSGNTIYF. The CDR3 DNA follows: TGCGCCAGCAGAGCGACGTTCTCTGGAAACACCATATATTTT.

Points on this clone: One junction end does not reproduce the germline sequence, and a read error may be involved. This chain joins TRBV6-5 and TRBJ2-3; 7 nucleotides align to TRBD1. CDR3 size: 14 residues. The germline CDR1 and CDR2 sequences are MNHEY and SVGAGI. For the CDR3, the DNA is TGTGCCAGCAGATACTACAGGGGAACAGATACGCAGTATTTT. Its translation: CASRYYRGTDTQYF.

The genes are TRBV19 and TRBJ1-2; 9 bases agree with TRBD1. The V and J ends lost 6 bases and 7 bases, in that order; junction bases with no gene match: 6. Germline V gene sequence: CDR1 LNHDA, CDR2 SQIVND (reference sequence). The CDR3 totals 13 residues. The CDR3 sequence is CASSKGQGVGYTF. CDR3 bases: TGTGCCAGTAGCAAGGGACAGGGAGTTGGCTACACCTTC.

This chain joins TRBV7-2 and TRBJ2-5; tentatively, D is TRBD2 (6 bases). CDR1 is SGHTA and CDR2 is FQGNSA in the germline V gene. CDR3 length: 15 amino acids. V shed 5 bases and J shed 4 bases, with 17 bases lying between them. The CDR3 region has the DNA TGTGCCAGCAGCCGAACCGGGGGTGGGGGAGAGACCCAGTACTTC. It is translated as CASSRTGGGGETQYF.